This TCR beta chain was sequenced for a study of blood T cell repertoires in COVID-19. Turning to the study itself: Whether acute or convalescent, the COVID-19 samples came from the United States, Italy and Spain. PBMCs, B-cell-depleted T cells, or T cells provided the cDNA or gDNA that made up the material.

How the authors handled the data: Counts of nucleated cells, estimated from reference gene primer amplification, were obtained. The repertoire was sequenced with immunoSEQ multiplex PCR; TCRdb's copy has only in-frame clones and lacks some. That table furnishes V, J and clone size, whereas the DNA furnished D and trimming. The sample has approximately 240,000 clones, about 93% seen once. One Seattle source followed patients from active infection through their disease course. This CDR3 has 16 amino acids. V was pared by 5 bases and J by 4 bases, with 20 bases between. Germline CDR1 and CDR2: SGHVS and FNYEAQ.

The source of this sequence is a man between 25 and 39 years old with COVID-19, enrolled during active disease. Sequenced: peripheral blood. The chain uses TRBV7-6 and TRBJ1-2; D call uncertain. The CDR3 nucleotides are TGTGCCAGCAGCGCCGTACACACCCGGGAAATCTATGGCTACACCTTC. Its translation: CASSAVHTREIYGYTF.